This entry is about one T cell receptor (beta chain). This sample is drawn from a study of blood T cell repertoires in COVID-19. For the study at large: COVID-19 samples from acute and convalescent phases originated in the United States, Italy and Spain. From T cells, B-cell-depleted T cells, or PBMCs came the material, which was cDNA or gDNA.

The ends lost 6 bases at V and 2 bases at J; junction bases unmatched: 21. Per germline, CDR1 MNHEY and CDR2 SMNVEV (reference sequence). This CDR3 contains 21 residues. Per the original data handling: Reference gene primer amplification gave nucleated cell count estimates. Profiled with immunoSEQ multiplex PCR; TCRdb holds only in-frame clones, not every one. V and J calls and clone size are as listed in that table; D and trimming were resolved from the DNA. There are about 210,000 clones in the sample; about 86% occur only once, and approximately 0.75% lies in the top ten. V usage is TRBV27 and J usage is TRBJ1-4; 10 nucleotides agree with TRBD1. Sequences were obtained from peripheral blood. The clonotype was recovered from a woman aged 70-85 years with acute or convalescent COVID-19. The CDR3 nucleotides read TGTGCCAGCAGCCTCAACCCCCCAGGGGACAGGGGAGGGGGGACTAATGAAAAACTGTTTTTT. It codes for CASSLNPPGDRGGGTNEKLFF.